A selection of T cell receptor beta chains follows, all from one sample in a study of Graves' ophthalmopathy and Graves' hyperthyroidism. From the multiplex PCR reads, TCRdb called clonotypes with MiXCR, one entry per CDR3 protein. The table has approximately 500,000 distinct CDR3 sequences, under 15% seen once. Material: blood. These receptors all come from a woman between 25 and 40 years old with Graves' ophthalmopathy. Both conserved end residues are part of each CDR3. The D gene is left open where the match is weak. Clone sizes are given selectively: once, few, many, or a class where the clone is expanded.

v_call	clone_size	cdr3_length	j_call	d_call	cdr3_nt	cdr3_aa
TRBV20-1	many	15	TRBJ2-5	TRBD2	TGCAGTGCTAGAGAGGCTAGCGGGATGTCAGAGACCCAGTACTTC	CSAREASGMSETQYF
TRBV6-5	many	14	TRBJ2-5	.	TGTGCCAGCAGTTACGGCAGCTCAGGGGAGACCCAGTACTTC	CASSYGSSGETQYF
TRBV29-1	.	13	TRBJ2-2	.	TGCAGCGTTGAATTAGCGGCGACCGGGGAGCTGTTTTTT	CSVELAATGELFF
TRBV12-3/TRBV12-4	many	15	TRBJ2-2	.	TGTGCCAGCAGTTTGGGGGCGGGGAGCACCGGGGAGCTGTTTTTT	CASSLGAGSTGELFF
TRBV6-2/TRBV6-3	many	15	TRBJ1-1	TRBD1	TGTGCCAGCAGTACGGGACAGGTGATGAACACTGAAGCTTTCTTT	CASSTGQVMNTEAFF
TRBV27	many	15	TRBJ1-5	TRBD1	TGTGCCGGCAGTATGGGGACAGGGTTTAATCAGCCCCAGCATTTT	CAGSMGTGFNQPQHF
TRBV25-1	many	16	TRBJ1-6	TRBD1	TGTGCCAGCAGTGATGGAGGGGGAGGGGGCGCTTCACCCCTCCACTTT	CASSDGGGGGASPLHF
TRBV13	.	20	TRBJ2-7	.	TGTGCCAGCAGCTTAGTAGGTGCTATCGGGAGTATGGTAGACTCCTACGAGCAGTACTTC	CASSLVGAIGSMVDSYEQYF
TRBV2	many	15	TRBJ2-5	.	TGTGCCAGCAGTGAAGACTATGGATACCGAGAGACCCAGTACTTC	CASSEDYGYRETQYF
TRBV6-1	many	14	TRBJ1-5	.	TGTGCCAGCACCCCGATGGGGGCTGGTCAGCCCCAGCATTTT	CASTPMGAGQPQHF
TRBV5-1	few	15	TRBJ1-6	TRBD1	TGCGCCAGCAGCGTCGCCACAGGGGGCAGTTCACCCCTCCACTTT	CASSVATGGSSPLHF
TRBV20-1	many	13	TRBJ1-2	.	TGCAGTGCTAGAGATCTAGGCACGGAAGGCTACACCTTC	CSARDLGTEGYTF
TRBV6-5	few	11	TRBJ2-7	.	TGTGCCAGCATTTTTCTCTACGATCAGTACTTC	CASIFLYDQYF
TRBV3-1	many	15	TRBJ1-2	.	TGTGCCAGCAGCCAAGAGAGAGGAAGGGTATATGGCTACACCTTC	CASSQERGRVYGYTF
TRBV15	.	14	TRBJ2-7	.	TGTGCCACCGGCAGAGATCGTACAACCTACGAGCAGTACTTC	CATGRDRTTYEQYF
TRBV6-5	many	17	TRBJ2-5	TRBD1	TGTGCCAGCAGTTACTCGAGTAACCGGGACAGGGGAAAGACCCAGTACTTC	CASSYSSNRDRGKTQYF
TRBV29-1	.	14	TRBJ2-5	.	TGCAGCGTCCTAAAACTTAGGGCACAAGAGACCCAGTACTTC	CSVLKLRAQETQYF
TRBV28	many	18	TRBJ1-1	TRBD1	TGTGCCAGCAGTTTACATCCGATCAGGGGGCCTATCGAGCCTGAAGCTTTCTTT	CASSLHPIRGPIEPEAFF